This T cell receptor beta chain was captured in a study of blood T cell repertoires in COVID-19. The wider study: From the United States, Italy and Spain came samples of acute and convalescent COVID-19. T cells, B-cell-depleted T cells, or PBMCs provided the cDNA or gDNA that served as material.

V gave up 2 bases and J gave up 4 bases, with 8 bases separating them. Germline CDR1 and CDR2: MNHEY and SVGAGI. The length of the CDR3 is 13 residues. Authors' methods: Estimated nucleated cell counts came from reference gene primer amplification. The method was immunoSEQ multiplex PCR; TCRdb's version includes in-frame clones alone and lacks a portion of them. V and J calls and clone size are those listed in that table; D and trimming were worked out from the DNA. The sample has over 300,000 clones; more than 70% are singletons. This clonotype was obtained from a man aged 18 to 35 who had recovered from COVID-19. The specimen sequenced was peripheral blood. The rearrangement links TRBV6-5 to TRBJ1-1; D unresolved. CDR3 DNA: TGTGCCAGCAGTTACCCGGGGATCACTGAAGCTTTCTTT. This translates into CASSYPGITEAFF.